This T cell receptor beta chain emerged from a study of OX40 agonist ivuxolimab in advanced cancers. Regarding the study as a whole: Clones of CD4+ and CD8+ blood T cells grew by week 6 at doses of 0.1 to 3.0 mg/kg.

The CDR3 totals 13 residues. V lost 1 base and J 4 bases, leaving 5 bases between the germline ends. Germline V lookup: CDR1 SEHNR, CDR2 FQNEAQ (reference sequence). Comments on this clone: The antigen remains undetermined.

The method was immunoSEQ multiplex PCR; TCRdb's version includes in-frame clones alone and lacks a portion of them. The repertoire includes approximately 86,000 clones, roughly 93% of them detected once, and around 0.34% sits in the top ten. This clonotype originated in an adult with an advanced solid tumor such as melanoma, head and neck, liver or kidney cancer. Source: CD4+ or CD8+ T cells sorted from blood, taken in a trial of the OX40 agonist ivuxolimab. V usage is TRBV7-9 and J usage is TRBJ1-3; D uncertain. The CDR3 region has the DNA TGTGCCAGCAGCTTAGAAGGGGGAAACACCATATATTTT. It specifies CASSLEGGNTIYF. Supplemented by reference TRBV7-9 and TRBJ1-3, the full variable domain reads DTGVSQNPRHKITKRGQNVTFRCDPISEHNRLYWYRQTLGQGPEFLTYFQNEAQLEKSRLLSDRFSAERPKGSFSTLEIQRTEQGDSAMYLCASSLEGGNTIYFGEGSWLTVV.